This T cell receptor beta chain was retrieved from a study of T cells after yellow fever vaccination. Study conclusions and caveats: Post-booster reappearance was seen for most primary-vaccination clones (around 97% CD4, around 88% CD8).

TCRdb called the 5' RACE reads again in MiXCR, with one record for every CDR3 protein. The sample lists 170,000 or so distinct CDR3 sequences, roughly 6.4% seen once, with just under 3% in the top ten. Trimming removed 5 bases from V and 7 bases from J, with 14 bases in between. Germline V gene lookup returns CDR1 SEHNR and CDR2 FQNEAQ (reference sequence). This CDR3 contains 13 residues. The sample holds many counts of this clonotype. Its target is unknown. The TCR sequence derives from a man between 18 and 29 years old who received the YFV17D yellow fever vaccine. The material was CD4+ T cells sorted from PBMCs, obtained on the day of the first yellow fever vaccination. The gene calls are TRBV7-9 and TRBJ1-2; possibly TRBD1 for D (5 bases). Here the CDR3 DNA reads TGTGCCAGCAGCCGGGACGGCGTAGGTGGCTACACCTTC. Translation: CASSRDGVGGYTF. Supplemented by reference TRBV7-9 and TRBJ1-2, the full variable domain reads DTGVSQNPRHKITKRGQNVTFRCDPISEHNRLYWYRQTLGQGPEFLTYFQNEAQLEKSRLLSDRFSAERPKGSFSTLEIQRTEQGDSAMYLCASSRDGVGGYTFGSGTRLTVV.